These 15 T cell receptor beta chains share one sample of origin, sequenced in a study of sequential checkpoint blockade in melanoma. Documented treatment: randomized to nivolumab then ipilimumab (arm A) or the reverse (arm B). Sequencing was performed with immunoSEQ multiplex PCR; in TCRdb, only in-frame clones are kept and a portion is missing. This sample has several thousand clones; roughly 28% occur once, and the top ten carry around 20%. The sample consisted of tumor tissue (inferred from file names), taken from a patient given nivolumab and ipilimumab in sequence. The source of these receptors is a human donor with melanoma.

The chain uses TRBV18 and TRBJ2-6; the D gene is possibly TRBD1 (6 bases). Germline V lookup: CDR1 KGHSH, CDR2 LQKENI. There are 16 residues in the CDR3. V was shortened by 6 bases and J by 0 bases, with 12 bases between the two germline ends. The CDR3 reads CASSQGSHSGANVLTF. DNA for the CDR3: TGTGCCAGCTCCCAGGGGAGCCACTCTGGGGCCAACGTCCTGACTTTC.

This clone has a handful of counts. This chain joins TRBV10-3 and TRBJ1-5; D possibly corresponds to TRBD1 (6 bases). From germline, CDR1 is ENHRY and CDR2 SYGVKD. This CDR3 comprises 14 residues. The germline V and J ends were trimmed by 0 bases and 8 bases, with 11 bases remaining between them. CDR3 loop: CAISESAEGEPQHF. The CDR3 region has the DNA TGTGCCATCAGTGAGTCGGCGGAGGGGGAGCCCCAGCATTTT.

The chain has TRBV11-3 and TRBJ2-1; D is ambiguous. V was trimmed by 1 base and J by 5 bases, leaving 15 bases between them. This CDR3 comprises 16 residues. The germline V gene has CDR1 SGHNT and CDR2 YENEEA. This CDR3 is CASSLGWVPGNNEQFF. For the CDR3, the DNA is TGTGCCAGCAGCTTAGGGTGGGTGCCTGGGAACAATGAGCAGTTCTTC.

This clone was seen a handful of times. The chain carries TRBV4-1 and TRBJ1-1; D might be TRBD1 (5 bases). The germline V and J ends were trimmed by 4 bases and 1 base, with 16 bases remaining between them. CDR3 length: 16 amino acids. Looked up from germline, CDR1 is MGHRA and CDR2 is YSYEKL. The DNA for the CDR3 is TGCGCCAGCAGCCCTCAATCGGGGGGGACGAACACTGAAGCTTTCTTT. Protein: CASSPQSGGTNTEAFF.

The DNA for the CDR3 is TGCGCCAGCAGCTTGGTTGGTAGCGGGAACCAAGAGACCCAGTACTTC. This codes for CASSLVGSGNQETQYF. The chain uses TRBV5-1 and TRBJ2-5; 8 positions agree with TRBD2. Losses at the gene ends were 0 bases for V and 0 bases for J; bases not matched to a gene: 4. Germline CDR1 reads SGHRS; CDR2 reads YFSETQ. The CDR3 is made up of 16 amino acids.

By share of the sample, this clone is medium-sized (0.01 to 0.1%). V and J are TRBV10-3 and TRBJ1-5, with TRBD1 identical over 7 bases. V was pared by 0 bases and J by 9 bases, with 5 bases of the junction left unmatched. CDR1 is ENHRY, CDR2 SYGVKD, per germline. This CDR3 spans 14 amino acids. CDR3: CAISESGGEGPQHF. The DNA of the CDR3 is TGTGCCATCAGTGAGTCAGGGGGCGAAGGGCCCCAGCATTTT.

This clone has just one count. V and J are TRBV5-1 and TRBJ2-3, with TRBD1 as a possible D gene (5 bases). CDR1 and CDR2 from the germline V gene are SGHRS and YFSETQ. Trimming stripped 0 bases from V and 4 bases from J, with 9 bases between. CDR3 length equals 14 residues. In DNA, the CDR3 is TGCGCCAGCAGCTTGGGCAGGGCCCCAGATACGCAGTATTTT. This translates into CASSLGRAPDTQYF.

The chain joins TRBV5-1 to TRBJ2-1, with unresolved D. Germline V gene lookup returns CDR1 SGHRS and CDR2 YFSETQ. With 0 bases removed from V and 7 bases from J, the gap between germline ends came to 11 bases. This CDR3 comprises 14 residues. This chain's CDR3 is CASSLVAASNEQFF. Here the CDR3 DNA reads TGCGCCAGCAGCTTGGTGGCGGCATCTAATGAGCAGTTCTTC. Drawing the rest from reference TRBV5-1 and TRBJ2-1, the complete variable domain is KAGVTQTPRYLIKTRGQQVTLSCSPISGHRSVSWYQQTPGQGLQFLFEYFSETQRNKGNFPGRFSGRQFSNSRSEMNVSTLELGDSALYLCASSLVAASNEQFFGPGTRLTVL.

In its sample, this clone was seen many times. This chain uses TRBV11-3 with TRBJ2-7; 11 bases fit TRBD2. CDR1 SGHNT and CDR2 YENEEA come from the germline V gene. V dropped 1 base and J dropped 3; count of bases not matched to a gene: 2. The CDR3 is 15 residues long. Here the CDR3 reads CASSLVGTSGYEQYF. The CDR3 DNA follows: TGTGCCAGCAGCTTAGTCGGGACTAGCGGCTACGAGCAGTACTTC.

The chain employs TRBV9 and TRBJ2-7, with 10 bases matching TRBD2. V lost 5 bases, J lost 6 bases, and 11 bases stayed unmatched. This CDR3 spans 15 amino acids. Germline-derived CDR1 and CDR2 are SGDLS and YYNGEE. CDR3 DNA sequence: TGTGCCAGCAGTGCGCCGCTAGCGGGAGCCCTCGAGCAGTACTTC. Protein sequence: CASSAPLAGALEQYF.

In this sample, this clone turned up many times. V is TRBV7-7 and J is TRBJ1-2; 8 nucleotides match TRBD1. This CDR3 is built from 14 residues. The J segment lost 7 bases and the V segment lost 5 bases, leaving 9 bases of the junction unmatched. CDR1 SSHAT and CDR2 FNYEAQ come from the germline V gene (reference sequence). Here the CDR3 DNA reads TGTGCCAGCAGCGAGACAGGGGCGCATTTTGGCTACACCTTC. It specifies CASSETGAHFGYTF.

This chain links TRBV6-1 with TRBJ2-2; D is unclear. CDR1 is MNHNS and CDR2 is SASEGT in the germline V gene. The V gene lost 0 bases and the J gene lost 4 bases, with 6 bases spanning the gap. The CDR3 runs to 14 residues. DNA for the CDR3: TGTGCCAGCAGTGAAGCTCCCACCACCGGGGAGCTGTTTTTT. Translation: CASSEAPTTGELFF.

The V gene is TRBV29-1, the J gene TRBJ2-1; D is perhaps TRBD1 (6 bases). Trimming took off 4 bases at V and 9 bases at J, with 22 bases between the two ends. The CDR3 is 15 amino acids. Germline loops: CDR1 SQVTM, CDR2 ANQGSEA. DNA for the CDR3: TGCAGCGTTGGAGGGGGAAAAGGGCGTCCGGGTGAGCAGTTCTTC. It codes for CSVGGGKGRPGEQFF.

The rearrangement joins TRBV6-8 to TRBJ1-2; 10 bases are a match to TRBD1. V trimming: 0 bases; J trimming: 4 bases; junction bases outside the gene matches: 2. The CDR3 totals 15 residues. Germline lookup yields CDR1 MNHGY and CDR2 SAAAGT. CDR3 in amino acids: CASSYSWTGGYGYTF. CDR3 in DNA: TGTGCCAGCAGTTACTCGTGGACAGGGGGCTATGGCTACACCTTC.

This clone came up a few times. The CDR3 DNA is TGTGCCAGCAGCATAGACGACAGGGGATCCTACGAGCAGTACTTC. Its protein product is CASSIDDRGSYEQYF. The rearrangement uses TRBV6-8 and TRBJ2-7; 8 bases map to TRBD1. V gave up 6 bases and J gave up 1 base; unmatched junction bases: 8. This CDR3 region has 15 residues. Germline V gene sequence: CDR1 MNHGY, CDR2 SAAAGT.